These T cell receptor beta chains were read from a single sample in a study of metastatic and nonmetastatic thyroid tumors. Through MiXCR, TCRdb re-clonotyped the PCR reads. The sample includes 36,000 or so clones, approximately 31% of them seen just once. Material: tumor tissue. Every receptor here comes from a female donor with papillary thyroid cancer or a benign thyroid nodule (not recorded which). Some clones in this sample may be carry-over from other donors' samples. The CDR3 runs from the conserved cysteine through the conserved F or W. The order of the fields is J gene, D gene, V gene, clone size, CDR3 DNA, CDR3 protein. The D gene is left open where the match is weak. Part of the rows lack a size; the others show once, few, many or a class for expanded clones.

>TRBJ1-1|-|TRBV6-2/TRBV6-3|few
TGTGCCAGCTCGGGGAGGACATCCAACACTGAAGCTTTCTTT
CASSGRTSNTEAFF
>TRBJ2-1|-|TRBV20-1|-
TGCAGTGGAAGTCAACAGGGCAATGAGCAGTTCTTC
CSGSQQGNEQFF
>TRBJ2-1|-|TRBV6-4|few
TGTGCCAGCAGTAAGGGGCGGGGGCCTTACAATGAGCAGTTCTTC
CASSKGRGPYNEQFF
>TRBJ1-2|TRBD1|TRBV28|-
TGTGCCAGCAGTTTACAGGGACAGGGTTATTTAGACTATGGCTACACCTTC
CASSLQGQGYLDYGYTF
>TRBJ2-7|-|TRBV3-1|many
TGTGCCAGCAGCCCCCCCGTCGGGCCGACCTACGAGCAGTACTTC
CASSPPVGPTYEQYF
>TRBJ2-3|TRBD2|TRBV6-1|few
TGTGCCAGCAGTGACTCCCTAGCGGGAGATGTGAATACGCAGTATTTT
CASSDSLAGDVNTQYF
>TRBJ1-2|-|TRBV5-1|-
TGCGCCAGCAGCTTGGAGGTCCCCTCGAAACTCTATGGCTACACCTTC
CASSLEVPSKLYGYTF
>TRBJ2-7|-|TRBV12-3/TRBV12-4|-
TGTGCCAGCAGTTTAGGGACGCAGGAATACGAGCAGTACTTC
CASSLGTQEYEQYF
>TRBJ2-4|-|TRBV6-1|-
TGTGCCAGCAGCCGAGAGGCCCTAGCCAAAAACATTCAGTACTTC
CASSREALAKNIQYF
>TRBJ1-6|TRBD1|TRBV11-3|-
TGTGCCAGCAGCTTAGGGGACAGGGTTCGGTCACCCCTCCACTTT
CASSLGDRVRSPLHF
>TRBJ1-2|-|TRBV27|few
TGTGCCACCCTGGGTTCGGACGGCTACACCTTC
CATLGSDGYTF
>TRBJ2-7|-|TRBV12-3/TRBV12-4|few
TGTGCCAGCAGCCCAACGACCTACGAGCAGTACTTC
CASSPTTYEQYF
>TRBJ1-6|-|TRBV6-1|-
TGTGCCAGCAGAGACTTAAGCTCCTATAATTCACCCCTCCACTTT
CASRDLSSYNSPLHF
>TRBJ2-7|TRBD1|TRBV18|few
TGTGCCAGCTCACGCGACAGGGGCGAGCAGTACTTC
CASSRDRGEQYF
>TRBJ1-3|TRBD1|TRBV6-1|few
TGTGCCAGCAGAGACAGGGCTGGAAACACCATATATTTT
CASRDRAGNTIYF
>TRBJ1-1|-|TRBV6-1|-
TGTGCCAGCTCACCAGGGCAGAACACTGAAGCTTTCTTT
CASSPGQNTEAFF
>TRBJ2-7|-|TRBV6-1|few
TGTGCCAGCAGTGCCGGCAGGCCGGACCTTTACGAGCAGTACTTC
CASSAGRPDLYEQYF
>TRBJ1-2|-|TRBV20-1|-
TGCAGTGGGTACAGGAACCGGCCACCCTATGGCTACACCTTC
CSGYRNRPPYGYTF
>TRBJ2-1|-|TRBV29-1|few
TGCAGCGTTACCGACAGCTCCAAGTATGAGCAGTTCTTC
CSVTDSSKYEQFF
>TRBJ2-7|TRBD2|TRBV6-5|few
TGTGCCAGCAGTTACACCGGGACTAGCGAAGAGCAGTACTTC
CASSYTGTSEEQYF
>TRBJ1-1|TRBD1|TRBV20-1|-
TGCAGTGCTAGGAGACAGGGGCCTGAAGCTTTCTTT
CSARRQGPEAFF
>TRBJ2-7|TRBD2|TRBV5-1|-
TGCGCCAGCACGCTAGCGGGGGGGTACGTCGAGCAGTACTTC
CASTLAGGYVEQYF
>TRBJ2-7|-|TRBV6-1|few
TGTGCCAGCAGGGACACGTGGATCAAGCAGTACTTC
CASRDTWIKQYF
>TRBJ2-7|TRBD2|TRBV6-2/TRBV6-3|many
TGTGCCAGCAGTGTGGGACTAGCGGGGGCCCTTGTCGAGCAGTACTTC
CASSVGLAGALVEQYF